The 7 T cell receptor beta chains reported below all come from one sample, sequenced in a study of blood T cell repertoires in COVID-19 (dated by TCRdb to the early 2020s). Library method: the immunoSEQ multiplex PCR assay. TCRdb provides this immuneACCESS table in a form limited to in-frame rearrangements. Some clones are lacking; in checked studies, under half of them reflect an unresolved V gene, and why the rest are absent is not known. A total of about 260,000 clones appear in this sample, about 87% of them only once. The ten largest clones represent approximately 10% of the sample. Sequencing input: peripheral blood. Source of these receptors: a woman aged 70-85 years with COVID-19, enrolled during active disease.

J is TRBJ2-5 and V is TRBV11-3; no reliable D call. The length of the CDR3 is 13 residues. Per the germline V gene, CDR1 is SGHNT and CDR2 is YENEEA. V lost 2 bases and J lost 4, with 8 bases in between. This CDR3 reads CASSLQATETQYF. DNA for the CDR3: TGTGCCAGCAGCTTACAAGCTACAGAGACCCAGTACTTC.

The chain is built from TRBV11-3 and TRBJ1-6; 7 bases are a match to TRBD1. The CDR3 is 16 amino acids. The germline V gene encodes CDR1 SGHNT and CDR2 YENEEA. V lost 7 bases, J lost 4 bases, and 10 bases stayed unmatched. CDR3 coding DNA: TGTGCCAGCACCAATAGGGGGACAGAATATAATTCACCCCTCCACTTT. This gives the protein CASTNRGTEYNSPLHF. The whole variable domain, filled in from reference TRBV11-3 and TRBJ1-6, reads EAGVVQSPRYKIIEKKQPVAFWCNPISGHNTLYWYLQNLGQGPELLIRYENEEAVDDSQLPKDRFSAERLKGVDSTLKIQPAELGDSAVYLCASTNRGTEYNSPLHFGNGTRLTVT.

V gene TRBV5-1 combines with J gene TRBJ2-5; D perhaps matches TRBD1 (6 bases). Trimming shortened V by 6 bases and J by 0 bases, and 12 bases separated the two germline ends. In germline, CDR1 is SGHRS, CDR2 YFSETQ. There are 14 residues in the CDR3. For the CDR3, the DNA is TGCGCCAGCACCGGACAGACACACCAAGAGACCCAGTACTTC. This gives the protein CASTGQTHQETQYF. Based on the CDR3 plus reference TRBV5-1 and TRBJ2-5, the full variable domain is KAGVTQTPRYLIKTRGQQVTLSCSPISGHRSVSWYQQTPGQGLQFLFEYFSETQRNKGNFPGRFSGRQFSNSRSEMNVSTLELGDSALYLCASTGQTHQETQYFGPGTRLLVL.

V gene TRBV6-5 combines with J gene TRBJ1-1; D might be TRBD1 (5 bases). V lost 2 bases and J lost 5, with 12 bases in between. Per the germline V gene, CDR1 is MNHEY and CDR2 is SVGAGI. This CDR3 is 14 amino acids long. Here the CDR3 reads CASSYAYRSTEAFF. CDR3 DNA sequence: TGTGCCAGCAGTTACGCCTACAGGAGTACTGAAGCTTTCTTT.

The rearrangement links TRBV18 to TRBJ1-1, with 11 bases lining up with TRBD1. Germline V gene data show CDR1 as KGHSH and CDR2 as LQKENI. CDR3 length: 14 residues. The V gene end was trimmed by 4 bases and the J gene end by 4 bases; junction bases not matched to a gene: 2. The CDR3 loop reads CASSRGTGGTEAFF. In DNA form, the CDR3 reads TGTGCCAGCTCACGAGGGACAGGGGGCACTGAAGCTTTCTTT.

The J gene is TRBJ2-2, the V gene TRBV5-1; D not certain. V lost 5 bases to trimming and J lost 6 bases, with 11 bases between them. This CDR3 region has 13 residues. CDR1 SGHRS and CDR2 YFSETQ come from the germline V gene. CDR3 DNA sequence: TGCGCCAGCAGAAGAGATGGTGCCGGGGAGCTGTTTTTT. Its protein is CASRRDGAGELFF.

The chain links TRBV6-5 to TRBJ1-6; 7 bases are shared with TRBD1. CDR1 is MNHEY and CDR2 is SVGAGI in the germline V gene. This CDR3 spans 14 amino acids. V shed 7 bases and J 6 bases; nucleotides not matched to a gene: 6. The CDR3 region has the DNA TGTGCCAGCAACGACAGGGTCGGTAATTCACCCCTCCACTTT. Translating gives CASNDRVGNSPLHF.